Listed here are 27 T cell receptor beta chains from one sample, sequenced in a study of blood T cell repertoires in COVID-19. Repertoires were generated with immunoSEQ multiplex PCR, while TCRdb's copy carries only in-frame clones and drops some. The sample includes 350,000 or so clones, 80% to 90% of them seen just once. The material sequenced was PBMCs or T cells enriched from blood (not recorded which). These TCRs come from a woman between 35 and 50 years old with acute COVID-19.

This clone occurred a few times. This chain connects TRBV5-1 to TRBJ2-1, with 7 positions matching TRBD1. The trim removed 2 bases at V and 3 bases at J, leaving 5 bases unmatched. The CDR3 has 15 amino acids. The V gene's germline CDR1 is SGHRS and CDR2 YFSETQ. The CDR3 DNA follows: TGCGCCAGCAGCTTTCGGCAGGGGGTCTACAATGAGCAGTTCTTC. Protein product: CASSFRQGVYNEQFF. Combining the CDR3 with reference TRBV5-1 and TRBJ2-1 gives the whole variable domain KAGVTQTPRYLIKTRGQQVTLSCSPISGHRSVSWYQQTPGQGLQFLFEYFSETQRNKGNFPGRFSGRQFSNSRSEMNVSTLELGDSALYLCASSFRQGVYNEQFFGPGTRLTVL.

This chain links TRBV3-1 (or the pseudogene TRBV3-2) with TRBJ2-1; TRBD1 matches 7 bases. The junction had 3 bases not matched to a gene; V was cut back by 4 bases and J by 0 bases. The CDR3 loop spans 15 amino acids. CDR1 is LGHDT and CDR2 is YNNKEL in the germline V gene (reference sequence). The CDR3 here is CASSPDRSSYNEQFF. CDR3 in DNA: TGTGCCAGCAGCCCGGACAGGAGCTCCTACAATGAGCAGTTCTTC.

This chain joins TRBV27 and TRBJ1-2; 7 nucleotides match TRBD1. The CDR3 runs 16 residues. Trimming took 6 bases from V and 6 from J; bases not matched to a gene: 16. Per the germline V gene, CDR1 is MNHEY and CDR2 is SMNVEV (reference sequence). CDR3 DNA sequence: TGTGCCAGCAGCCGATTTTTTCAGGGGGTGATCCATGGCTACACCTTC. Translation gives CASSRFFQGVIHGYTF.

The chain joins TRBV6-5 to TRBJ2-1; 7 bases map to TRBD2. The trim removed 8 bases at V and 5 bases at J, leaving 12 bases unmatched. The CDR3 is made up of 15 amino acids. CDR1 is MNHEY, CDR2 SVGAGI, per germline. Here the CDR3 reads CASGRDYLTNNEQFF. CDR3 sequence (DNA): TGTGCCAGCGGACGGGACTACCTAACCAACAATGAGCAGTTCTTC.

This chain connects TRBV27 to TRBJ1-1; 7 bases fit TRBD1. The CDR3 contains 13 residues. Germline CDR1 and CDR2: MNHEY and SMNVEV (reference sequence). V was clipped by 6 bases and J by 5 bases; unmatched bases: 6. In DNA, the CDR3 is TGTGCCAGCAGGATGACAGGGTGGACTGAAGCTTTCTTT. Residues: CASRMTGWTEAFF.

The chain links TRBV3-1 (or the pseudogene TRBV3-2) to TRBJ1-2; TRBD1 agrees at 11 bases. V lost 4 bases and J lost 8; bases outside the gene matches: 6. The V gene's germline CDR1 is LGHDT and CDR2 YNNKEL (reference sequence). This CDR3 spans 14 amino acids. CDR3 region: CASSRTGGANGYTF. In nucleotides, the CDR3 is TGTGCCAGCAGCCGGACAGGGGGCGCAAACGGCTACACCTTC.

This clone was found a few times. The chain combines TRBV19 with TRBJ2-1; 10 nucleotides align to TRBD2. In germline, CDR1 is LNHDA, CDR2 SQIVND (reference sequence). The CDR3 runs 14 residues. Losses at the gene ends were 5 bases for V and 6 bases for J; bases not matched to a gene: 4. CDR3 coding DNA: TGTGCCAGTAGTGTTCCTAGCGGGGGCAATGAGCAGTTCTTC. Amino acids: CASSVPSGGNEQFF.

In DNA form, the CDR3 reads TGTGCCAGCAGCGTTACCCGGGACAAGAGGAATGAAAAACTGTTTTTT. Encoded protein: CASSVTRDKRNEKLFF. The chain has TRBV11-1 and TRBJ1-4, with D perhaps TRBD1 (6 bases). CDR1 SGHAT and CDR2 FQDESV come from the germline V gene (reference sequence). CDR3 length: 16 residues. Trimming shortened V by 5 bases and J by 5 bases, and 18 bases separated the two germline ends.

This chain joins TRBV5-6 and TRBJ1-2, with D unresolved. This CDR3 has 14 amino acids. Germline values: CDR1 SGHDT, CDR2 YYEEEE. With 4 bases removed from V and 0 bases from J, the gap between germline ends came to 10 bases. The CDR3 loop is CASSRGPANYGYTF. The CDR3 DNA reads TGTGCCAGCAGCCGTGGGCCAGCTAACTATGGCTACACCTTC.

The J gene is TRBJ1-3, the V gene TRBV11-2; 10 positions agree with TRBD1. CDR3 length: 18 residues. J gave up 3 bases and V 3 bases, and 11 bases lay outside the gene matches. Germline CDR1 reads SGHAT; CDR2 reads FQNNGV. Here the CDR3 DNA reads TGTGCCAGCAGCTTCATGGGACAGGGGTTTTTACGTGGAAACACCATATATTTT. It yields the protein CASSFMGQGFLRGNTIYF. Full variable domain (rest looked up from reference TRBV11-2 and TRBJ1-3): EAGVAQSPRYKIIEKRQSVAFWCNPISGHATLYWYQQILGQGPKLLIQFQNNGVVDDSQLPKDRFSAERLKGVDSTLKIQPAKLEDSAVYLCASSFMGQGFLRGNTIYFGEGSWLTVV.

This chain connects TRBV2 to TRBJ1-3, with unresolved D. Germline CDR1 is SNHLY and CDR2 is FYNNEI. This CDR3 is 15 amino acids long. V was pared by 6 bases and J by 8 bases, with 20 bases between. The CDR3 here is CASSDSAARRDTIYF. In nucleotides, the CDR3 is TGTGCCAGCAGCGACTCGGCCGCCCGCAGAGACACCATATATTTT.

The chain recombines TRBV9 with TRBJ1-6; the D gene is possibly TRBD1 (5 bases). CDR3 length: 19 residues. The V end lost 0 bases, the J end lost 0 bases, and 16 bases lay between the germline ends. CDR1 and CDR2 (germline): SGDLS, YYNGEE. The CDR3 sequence: CASSVAVGGSSSYNSPLHF. CDR3 bases: TGTGCCAGCAGCGTAGCTGTTGGGGGGAGTTCCTCCTATAATTCACCCCTCCACTTT.

In its sample, this clone was seen once. This rearrangement joins TRBV4-1 to TRBJ2-1; D gene ambiguous. V was shortened by 2 bases and J by 3 bases, with 5 bases between the two germline ends. The CDR3 sequence is 13 residues long. The germline CDR1 and CDR2 sequences are MGHRA and YSYEKL. CDR3 region: CASSQYNYNEQFF. The CDR3, as DNA: TGCGCCAGCAGCCAATATAACTACAATGAGCAGTTCTTC.

The V call is TRBV7-2, the J call TRBJ1-2; 7 bases align to TRBD1. The CDR3 covers 13 residues. V trimming: 5 bases; J trimming: 7 bases; junction bases outside the gene matches: 7. Germline lookup yields CDR1 SGHTA and CDR2 FQGNSA. The CDR3 DNA follows: TGTGCCAGCAGCCCCGACAGGGCGGGTGGCTACACCTTC. Translation gives CASSPDRAGGYTF.

This chain links TRBV27 with TRBJ2-5, with D possibly being TRBD1 (6 bases). Trimming took off 8 bases at V and 2 bases at J, with 24 bases between the two ends. The CDR3 sequence is 17 residues long. Per the germline V gene, CDR1 is MNHEY and CDR2 is SMNVEV (reference sequence). In nucleotides, the CDR3 is TGTGCCAGCTGCCCAGTGTGGAAAAGGCAGGGGCAAGAGACCCAGTACTTC. Residues: CASCPVWKRQGQETQYF.

The gene calls are TRBV3-1 (or the pseudogene TRBV3-2) and TRBJ1-4; 8 nucleotides line up with TRBD1. CDR1 and CDR2 (germline): LGHDT, YNNKEL (reference sequence). Trimming cost V 2 bases and J 2 bases; bases outside gene matches: 4. CDR3 length: 16 residues. The DNA of the CDR3 is TGTGCCAGCAGCCAACCAGGGGGCTCGACTAATGAAAAACTGTTTTTT. Translated, it gives CASSQPGGSTNEKLFF.

DNA of the CDR3: TGTGCCAGCAGTTACTTCCAGGGGGCTCGTGAAAAACTGTTTTTT. Translated, it gives CASSYFQGAREKLFF. The J gene is TRBJ1-4, the V gene TRBV6-5; 8 nucleotides agree with TRBD1. Unmatched junction bases numbered 5, after V lost 1 base and J lost 7 bases. The germline gives CDR1 MNHEY, CDR2 SVGAGI. The CDR3 is 15 amino acids.

This clone was detected once. The V call is TRBV10-3, the J call TRBJ1-6; D is uncertain. Trimming pared 9 bases from V and 6 bases from J, leaving 15 bases between. The CDR3 totals 14 residues. CDR1 is ENHRY and CDR2 is SYGVKD in the germline V gene. Written as DNA, the CDR3 is TGTGCCATATCAAGCTCGACTGCTAATTCACCCCTCCACTTT. Translation: CAISSSTANSPLHF.

The chain recombines TRBV5-1 with TRBJ2-3, with 7 positions matching TRBD2. The germline V gene encodes CDR1 SGHRS and CDR2 YFSETQ. The junction had 7 bases not matched to a gene; V was cut back by 4 bases and J by 2 bases. This CDR3 comprises 15 residues. The CDR3 bases are TGCGCCAGCAGCCCGACCGGGACTAACACAGATACGCAGTATTTT. It is translated as CASSPTGTNTDTQYF. The full variable domain, rest sourced from reference TRBV5-1 and TRBJ2-3, is KAGVTQTPRYLIKTRGQQVTLSCSPISGHRSVSWYQQTPGQGLQFLFEYFSETQRNKGNFPGRFSGRQFSNSRSEMNVSTLELGDSALYLCASSPTGTNTDTQYFGPGTRLTVL.

This chain links TRBV15 with TRBJ1-2; 8 bases align to TRBD1. The CDR3 is 13 amino acids. Per the germline V gene, CDR1 is LNHNV and CDR2 is YYDKDF (reference sequence). After removal of 3 bases from V and 3 bases from J, the junction contained 0 bases not matched to a gene. The CDR3 coding sequence is TGTGCCACCAGCAGGACAGGGGACTATGGCTACACCTTC. It codes for CATSRTGDYGYTF.

V and J are TRBV4-1 and TRBJ2-7; D perhaps matches TRBD2 (7 bases). CDR1 and CDR2 from the germline V gene are MGHRA and YSYEKL. CDR3 size: 14 residues. V gave up 4 bases and J gave up 2 bases, with 12 bases separating them. As DNA, the CDR3 is TGCGCCAGCAGCCCGGAGGGGGGGGCCTACGAGCAGTACTTC. Its translation: CASSPEGGAYEQYF.

This sequence joins TRBV6-6 and TRBJ1-1; 8 nucleotides match TRBD1. Germline trimming cut 5 bases from V and 4 bases from J; bases unmatched to any gene: 6. CDR1 and CDR2 from the germline V gene are MNHNY and SVGAGI (reference sequence). This CDR3 region has 14 residues. The CDR3: CASSGTGGSTEAFF. Here the CDR3 DNA reads TGTGCCAGCAGTGGAACAGGGGGTAGCACTGAAGCTTTCTTT.

The chain couples TRBV4-1 to TRBJ2-3; weak D call: TRBD2 (5 bases). This CDR3 spans 17 amino acids. V dropped 4 bases and J dropped 6 bases, with 23 bases sitting between them. Germline CDR1 is MGHRA and CDR2 is YSYEKL. Here the CDR3 reads CASSPQQGHYGVDTQYF. DNA of the CDR3: TGCGCCAGCAGCCCACAACAAGGTCATTACGGGGTTGATACGCAGTATTTT.

The count of this clone is one. This chain joins TRBV11-2 and TRBJ1-2; the D gene is possibly TRBD1 (6 bases). This CDR3 region has 15 residues. The germline V gene has CDR1 SGHAT and CDR2 FQNNGV. The V gene lost 1 base and the J gene lost 5 bases, with 14 bases spanning the gap. CDR3 DNA: TGTGCCAGCAGCTTAGTTCTAATACAGGGTTATGGCTACACCTTC. It encodes CASSLVLIQGYGYTF.

The chain combines TRBV28 with TRBJ2-7, with 9 nucleotides matching TRBD1. V shed 4 bases and J 5 bases; nucleotides not matched to a gene: 15. The length of the CDR3 is 17 residues. From germline, CDR1 is MDHEN and CDR2 SYDVKM. As DNA, the CDR3 is TGTGCCAGCAGTTCGCACCTCACGGGACAGGGAATCAACGAGCAGTACTTC. Translation gives CASSSHLTGQGINEQYF.

The chain joins TRBV27 to TRBJ1-1; TRBD1 agrees at 8 bases. The CDR3 consists of 15 residues. Trimming cost V 7 bases and J 0 bases; bases outside gene matches: 7. In germline, CDR1 is MNHEY, CDR2 SMNVEV (reference sequence). Written as DNA, the CDR3 is TGTGCCAGCAAAAGGGGACAGGCAATGAACACTGAAGCTTTCTTT. Its protein is CASKRGQAMNTEAFF.

This clone has only one observation. The rearrangement links TRBV28 to TRBJ1-5; D not certain. V was cut by 10 bases and J by 0 bases, with 16 bases left in between. In germline, CDR1 is MDHEN, CDR2 SYDVKM. The CDR3 has 15 amino acids. The CDR3, as DNA: TGTGCCATTCCGGGCCCCGGGAATAGCAATCAGCCCCAGCATTTT. It translates to CAIPGPGNSNQPQHF.